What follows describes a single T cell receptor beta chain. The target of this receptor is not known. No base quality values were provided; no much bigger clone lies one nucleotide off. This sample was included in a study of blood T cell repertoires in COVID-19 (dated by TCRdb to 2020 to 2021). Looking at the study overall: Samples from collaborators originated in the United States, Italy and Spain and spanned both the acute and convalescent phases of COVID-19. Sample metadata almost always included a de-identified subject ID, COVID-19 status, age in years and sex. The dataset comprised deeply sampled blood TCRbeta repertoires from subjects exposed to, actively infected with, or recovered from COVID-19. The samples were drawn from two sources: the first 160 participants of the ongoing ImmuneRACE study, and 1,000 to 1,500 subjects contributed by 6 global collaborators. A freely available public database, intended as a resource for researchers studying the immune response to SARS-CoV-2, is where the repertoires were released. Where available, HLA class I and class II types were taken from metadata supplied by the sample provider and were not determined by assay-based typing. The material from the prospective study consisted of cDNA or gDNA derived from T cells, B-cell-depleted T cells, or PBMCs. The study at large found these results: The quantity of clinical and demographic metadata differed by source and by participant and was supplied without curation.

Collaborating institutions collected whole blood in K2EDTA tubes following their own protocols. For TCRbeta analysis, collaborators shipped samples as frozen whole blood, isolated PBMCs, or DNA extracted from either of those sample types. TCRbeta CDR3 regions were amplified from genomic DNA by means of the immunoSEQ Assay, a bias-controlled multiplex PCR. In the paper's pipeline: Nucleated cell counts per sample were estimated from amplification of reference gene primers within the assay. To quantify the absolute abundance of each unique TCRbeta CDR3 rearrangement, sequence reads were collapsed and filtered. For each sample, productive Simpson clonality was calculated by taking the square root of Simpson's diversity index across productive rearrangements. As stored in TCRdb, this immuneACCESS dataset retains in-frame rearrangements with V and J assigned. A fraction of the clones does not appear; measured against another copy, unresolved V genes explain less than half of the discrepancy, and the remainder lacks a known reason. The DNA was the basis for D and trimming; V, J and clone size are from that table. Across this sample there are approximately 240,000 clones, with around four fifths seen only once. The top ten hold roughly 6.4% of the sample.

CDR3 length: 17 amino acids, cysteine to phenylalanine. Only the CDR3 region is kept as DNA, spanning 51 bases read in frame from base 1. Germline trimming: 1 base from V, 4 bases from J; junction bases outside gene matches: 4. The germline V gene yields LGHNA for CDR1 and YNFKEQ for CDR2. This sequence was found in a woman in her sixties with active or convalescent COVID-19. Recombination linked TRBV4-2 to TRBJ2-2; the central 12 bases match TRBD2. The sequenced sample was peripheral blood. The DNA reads TGTGCCAGCAGCCAAGTTAAGACTAGCGGGGGCACCGGGGAGCTGTTTTTT. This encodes CASSQVKTSGGTGELFF.